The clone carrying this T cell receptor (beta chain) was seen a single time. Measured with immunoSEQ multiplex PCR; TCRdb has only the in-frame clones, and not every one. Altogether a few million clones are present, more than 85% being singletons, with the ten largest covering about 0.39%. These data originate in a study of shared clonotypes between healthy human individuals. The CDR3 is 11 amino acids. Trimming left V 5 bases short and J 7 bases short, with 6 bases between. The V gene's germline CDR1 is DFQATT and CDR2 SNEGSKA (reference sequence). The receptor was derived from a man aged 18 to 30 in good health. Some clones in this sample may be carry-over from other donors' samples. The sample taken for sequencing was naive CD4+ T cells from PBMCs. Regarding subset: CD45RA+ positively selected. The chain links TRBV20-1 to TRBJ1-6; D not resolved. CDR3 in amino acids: CSALENSPLHF. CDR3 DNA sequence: TGCAGTGCTCTAGAAAATTCACCCCTCCACTTT.